Below are 26 T cell receptor beta chains sequenced from a single sample in a study of blood T cell repertoires in COVID-19. Profiled with immunoSEQ multiplex PCR; TCRdb holds only in-frame clones, not every one. The data contain more than 150,000 clones, about 85% of them singletons. Sequencing was done on a sample of PBMCs or T cells enriched from blood (not recorded which). These receptors came from a woman in her forties or fifties who had recovered from COVID-19.

The J gene is TRBJ1-2, the V gene TRBV29-1; 8 nucleotides line up with TRBD1. Germline-derived CDR1 and CDR2 are SQVTM and ANQGSEA. V gave up 5 bases and J gave up 4 bases; unmatched junction bases: 6. The CDR3 extends over 13 amino acids. The CDR3 nucleotides are TGCAGCGTTATGACAGGGGAGGGCTATGGCTACACCTTC. Residues: CSVMTGEGYGYTF.

V gene TRBV7-3 combines with J gene TRBJ2-2; 11 bases agree with TRBD1. The CDR3 is 16 residues long. V was clipped by 5 bases and J by 7 bases; unmatched bases: 9. Germline lookup yields CDR1 SGHTA and CDR2 FQGTGA. Here the CDR3 DNA reads TGTGCCAGCAGCACCCGGGACAGGGGGTACGGCGGGGAGCTGTTTTTT. Translating gives CASSTRDRGYGGELFF.

In its sample, this clone was seen once. The chain is built from TRBV5-4 and TRBJ1-2; 8 nucleotides align to TRBD1. The CDR3 sequence is 17 residues long. Germline values: CDR1 SGHNT, CDR2 YYREEE (reference sequence). Unmatched junction bases numbered 12, after V lost 0 bases and J lost 5 bases. The CDR3 DNA follows: TGTGCCAGCAGCTTGGGGGGTCAGGGGGCGCACCTATATGGCTACACCTTC. Protein: CASSLGGQGAHLYGYTF.

The chain couples TRBV27 to TRBJ1-2; TRBD1 is a possible D gene (6 bases). The V and J ends lost 5 bases and 5 bases respectively, with 18 bases between them. This CDR3 has 15 amino acids. CDR1 is MNHEY and CDR2 is SMNVEV in the germline V gene (reference sequence). The CDR3 sequence is CASSPGQSTSYGYTF. CDR3 coding DNA: TGTGCCAGCAGTCCCGGACAGAGTACATCGTATGGCTACACCTTC.

The chain combines TRBV21-1 with TRBJ2-7; TRBD2, as called in the table, went unchecked against the DNA. TRBV21-1 is designated a pseudogene. This CDR3 has 15 amino acids. Here the CDR3 reads CASSKLGGPRYEQYF. The DNA of the CDR3 is TGTGCCAGCAGCAAACTCGGGGGACCACGATACGAGCAGTACTTC.

The CDR3 reads CASSRGGRGAHEQFF. CDR3 bases: TGTGCCAGCAGCCGGGGGGGGAGGGGAGCACATGAGCAGTTCTTC. This chain links TRBV3-1 (or the pseudogene TRBV3-2) with TRBJ2-1; TRBD2 matches at 7 bases. V gave up 4 bases and J gave up 8 bases; unmatched junction bases: 11. This CDR3 comprises 15 residues. The germline V gene encodes CDR1 LGHDT and CDR2 YNNKEL (reference sequence).

The chain has TRBV5-4 and TRBJ2-1, with 8 positions matching TRBD2. The CDR3 length is 16 residues. Germline V gives CDR1 SGHNT, CDR2 YYREEE (reference sequence). V was clipped by 4 bases and J by 5 bases; unmatched bases: 11. CDR3 in amino acids: CASSRKTSGANNEQFF. The CDR3 coding sequence is TGTGCCAGCAGCCGCAAAACTAGCGGCGCCAACAATGAGCAGTTCTTC.

The gene calls are TRBV5-1 and TRBJ2-7, with 8 bases that match TRBD1. Germline loops: CDR1 SGHRS, CDR2 YFSETQ. This CDR3 region has 12 residues. Trimming at V came to 7 bases and at J to 2 bases, leaving 2 bases not matched to a gene. CDR3 region: CASGQGTYEQYF. The CDR3 nucleotides are TGCGCCAGCGGACAGGGAACCTACGAGCAGTACTTC.

This clone was seen only once. The chain combines TRBV7-9 with TRBJ2-7; tentatively, D is TRBD1 (6 bases). From germline, CDR1 is SEHNR and CDR2 FQNEAQ (reference sequence). The CDR3 sequence is 14 residues long. The germline V and J ends were trimmed by 3 bases and 1 base, with 10 bases remaining between them. The CDR3 DNA reads as TGTGCCAGCAGCTTGGACAGTGGATCCTACGAGCAGTACTTC. Protein sequence: CASSLDSGSYEQYF.

The rearrangement links TRBV7-3 to TRBJ1-6; D not resolved. The V gene's germline CDR1 is SGHTA and CDR2 FQGTGA. Trimming took off 5 bases at V and 1 base at J, with 12 bases between the two ends. CDR3 length: 16 amino acids. Written as DNA, the CDR3 is TGTGCCAGCAGCCCGACGTCGAGGTCCTATAATTCACCCCTCCACTTT. Protein sequence: CASSPTSRSYNSPLHF.

The chain combines TRBV5-4 with TRBJ2-3; D is possibly TRBD1 (6 bases). V lost 0 bases to trimming and J lost 4 bases, with 12 bases between them. The germline gives CDR1 SGHNT, CDR2 YYREEE (reference sequence). CDR3 length: 15 residues. CDR3: CASSLAGQHSDTQYF. The CDR3 DNA reads TGTGCCAGCAGCTTGGCCGGACAGCACTCAGATACGCAGTATTTT.

As regards this clone: One junction end does not reproduce the germline sequence, and a read error may be involved. The chain carries TRBV4-1 and TRBJ1-2; 9 bases map to TRBD1. CDR1 and CDR2 from the germline V gene are MGHRA and YSYEKL. This CDR3 is built from 13 residues. This chain's CDR3 is CASSQVLGQGKIF. In nucleotides, the CDR3 is TGCGCCAGCAGCCAAGTTTTGGGACAGGGAAAAATTTTC.

This clone was picked up a small number of times. The V and J genes are TRBV28 and TRBJ2-7; 12 bases align to TRBD2. The CDR3 has 16 residues. V trimming: 5 bases; J trimming: 4 bases; junction bases outside the gene matches: 9. Germline CDR1 MDHEN, CDR2 SYDVKM. This CDR3 is CASSPLAGGSFYEQYF. DNA of the CDR3: TGTGCCAGCAGTCCTCTAGCGGGAGGGTCATTTTACGAGCAGTACTTC.

The CDR3 DNA is TGTGCCAGCAGCGTAGTCTGGTTGGGGCGAGATAAAAACATTCAGTACTTC. Its protein is CASSVVWLGRDKNIQYF. This chain connects TRBV9 to TRBJ2-4; TRBD1 might be the D (5 bases). Trimming removed 0 bases at V and 4 bases at J, with 17 bases between. There are 17 residues in the CDR3. Looked up from germline, CDR1 is SGDLS and CDR2 is YYNGEE.

Worth noting for this clone: This sample includes further DNA sequences coding for the same CDR3. The V and J genes are TRBV3-1 (or the pseudogene TRBV3-2) and TRBJ2-5; possibly TRBD1 for D (6 bases). The CDR3 loop spans 15 amino acids. Between the trimmed V and J ends, which lost 0 bases and 1 base, there was a span of 9 bases. Germline V lookup: CDR1 LGHDT, CDR2 YNNKEL (reference sequence). The CDR3: CASSQDPRGQETQYF. The CDR3 coding sequence is TGTGCCAGCAGCCAAGATCCCAGGGGCCAAGAGACCCAGTACTTC.

This chain links TRBV7-8 with TRBJ2-1, with a weak D call TRBD2 (6 bases). The CDR3 has 14 residues. Trimming stripped 8 bases from V and 10 bases from J, with 21 bases between. Germline CDR1 is SGHVS and CDR2 is FQNEAQ. The CDR3 DNA follows: TGTGCCAGCCTCGGGAGAAACCAGTTCAACGAGCAGTTCTTC. It codes for CASLGRNQFNEQFF.

This chain uses TRBV19 with TRBJ2-3; D is unresolved. This CDR3 comprises 13 residues. Per germline, CDR1 LNHDA and CDR2 SQIVND (reference sequence). V gave up 0 bases and J gave up 1 base, with 2 bases separating them. The CDR3 DNA follows: TGTGCCAGTAGTATAGACGGCACAGATACGCAGTATTTT. Translation gives CASSIDGTDTQYF.

The V and J genes are TRBV12-3 or TRBV12-4 and TRBJ2-7; 7 bases align to TRBD1. The CDR3 totals 13 residues. Trimming at V came to 7 bases and at J to 2 bases, leaving 5 bases not matched to a gene. The CDR3 DNA follows: TGTGCCAGCACCCGGGACAGAACCTACGAGCAGTACTTC. Translated, it gives CASTRDRTYEQYF.

The chain is built from TRBV5-6 and TRBJ1-5; D is possibly TRBD1 (5 bases). V gave up 1 base and J gave up 7 bases, with 6 bases separating them. This CDR3 region has 12 residues. CDR1 and CDR2 from the germline V gene are SGHDT and YYEEEE. The CDR3, as DNA: TGTGCCAGCAGCTTGAGGGGCCAGCCCCAGCATTTT. Its protein is CASSLRGQPQHF.

There are a few counts of this clone. The gene calls are TRBV14 and TRBJ1-1; D is possibly TRBD1 (5 bases). V lost 4 bases, J lost 4 bases, and 10 bases lay in between. The CDR3 loop spans 13 amino acids. Germline V gene data show CDR1 as SGHDN and CDR2 as FVKESK. The CDR3, as DNA: TGTGCCAGCAGCCCGCTGGGGGGCACTGAAGCTTTCTTT. Its protein product is CASSPLGGTEAFF. The whole variable domain, remainder taken from reference TRBV14 and TRBJ1-1, is EAGVTQFPSHSVIEKGQTVTLRCDPISGHDNLYWYRRVMGKEIKFLLHFVKESKQDESGMPNNRFLAERTGGTYSTLKVQPAELEDSGVYFCASSPLGGTEAFFGQGTRLTVV.

The rearrangement joins TRBV5-1 to TRBJ1-2, with D possibly being TRBD1 (6 bases). Between the trimmed V and J ends, which lost 0 bases and 4 bases, there was a span of 7 bases. Germline V gene sequence: CDR1 SGHRS, CDR2 YFSETQ. The CDR3 covers 13 residues. The CDR3 region has the DNA TGCGCCAGCAGCTTGGGGACAGCCTATGGCTACACCTTC. This sequence encodes CASSLGTAYGYTF.

The chain links TRBV7-2 to TRBJ1-5, with 8 bases aligning to TRBD1. The CDR3 covers 15 residues. Germline lookup yields CDR1 SGHTA and CDR2 FQGNSA. With V trimmed by 5 bases and J by 2 bases, 5 bases remained unmatched. CDR3 amino acids: CASSTPGQGNQPQHF. The DNA for the CDR3 is TGTGCCAGCAGCACACCGGGACAGGGCAATCAGCCCCAGCATTTT. The complete variable domain, with remaining parts taken from reference TRBV7-2 and TRBJ1-5, reads GAGVSQSPSNKVTEKGKDVELRCDPISGHTALYWYRQSLGQGLEFLIYFQGNSAPDKSGLPSDRFSAERTGGSVSTLTIQRTQQEDSAVYLCASSTPGQGNQPQHFGDGTRLSIL.

The chain uses TRBV5-4 and TRBJ2-7; no clear D. The germline V gene encodes CDR1 SGHNT and CDR2 YYREEE (reference sequence). CDR3 length: 13 residues. V gave up 4 bases and J gave up 1 base, with 9 bases separating them. The CDR3 nucleotides are TGTGCCAGCAGCGTCCCTTATTCCTACGAGCAGTACTTC. Its protein is CASSVPYSYEQYF.

The gene calls are TRBV29-1 and TRBJ2-3; possible D gene TRBD2, 5 bases. The V gene's germline CDR1 is SQVTM and CDR2 ANQGSEA. The CDR3 contains 13 residues. The V end lost 4 bases, the J end lost 4 bases, and 12 bases lay between the germline ends. CDR3 DNA sequence: TGCAGCGTTGTCCCGCCGAGGGCAGATACGCAGTATTTT. It is translated as CSVVPPRADTQYF.

CDR3 sequence: CASSLREGNQPQHF. CDR3 sequence (DNA): TGTGCCAGCAGTCTTCGGGAGGGCAATCAGCCCCAGCATTTT. V gene TRBV28 combines with J gene TRBJ1-5; D is ambiguous. Per the germline V gene, CDR1 is MDHEN and CDR2 is SYDVKM. The ends were cut back, 5 bases at V and 2 bases at J, with 10 bases in the middle. The CDR3 length is 14 residues. Complete variable domain (other parts from reference TRBV28 and TRBJ1-5): DVKVTQSSRYLVKRTGEKVFLECVQDMDHENMFWYRQDPGLGLRLIYFSYDVKMKEKGDIPEGYSVSREKKERFSLILESASTNQTSMYLCASSLREGNQPQHFGDGTRLSIL.

This clone was seen a few times. J is TRBJ1-2 and V is TRBV7-3; TRBD1 is a possible D gene (5 bases). Germline-derived CDR1 and CDR2 are SGHTA and FQGTGA. V lost 4 bases, J lost 8 bases, and 20 bases lay in between. The CDR3 covers 15 residues. The CDR3 sequence is CASSSTFGGGAGYTF. In DNA form, the CDR3 reads TGTGCCAGCAGCTCGACGTTCGGAGGAGGGGCCGGCTACACCTTC.